Following are 18 T cell receptor beta chains from one sample sequenced in a study of read filtering for tumor transcriptome and immune sequencing. Molecular barcoded adaptors covering alpha/delta and beta/gamma chains were used on roughly 370 ng RNA. TCRdb re-analysed the reads in MiXCR, keeping a single row per CDR3 protein. Among roughly 69,000 distinct CDR3 sequences, over 11% were seen once, and the ten largest hold about 44%. Sequenced sample: a population of CD138-negative cells sorted from bone marrow. Receptor source: a donor aged 40 or over with multiple myeloma.

This clonotype came up many times. The chain is built from TRBV20-1 and TRBJ2-1; D is perhaps TRBD2 (5 bases). This CDR3 comprises 16 residues. Germline CDR1 reads DFQATT; CDR2 reads SNEGSKA (reference sequence). V lost 0 bases and J 0 bases, leaving 12 bases between the germline ends. Here the CDR3 reads CSARDYTEGSYNEQFF. In DNA form, the CDR3 reads TGCAGTGCTAGAGATTACACCGAGGGCTCCTACAATGAGCAGTTCTTC.

At least ten counts were recorded for this clonotype. This chain joins TRBV24-1 and TRBJ1-1, with D possibly being TRBD1 (6 bases). The CDR3 has 15 residues. Trimming stripped 9 bases from V and 5 bases from J, with 21 bases between. The germline CDR1 and CDR2 sequences are KGHDR and SFDVKD. CDR3 nucleotides: TGTGCCACCGCTAAAGGGGGGGGGGATCGGACTGAAGCTTTCTTT. Protein sequence: CATAKGGGDRTEAFF.

The DNA for the CDR3 is TGTGCCAGCAGTGAGCGGCGGACTTACAATGAGCAGTTCTTC. It encodes CASSERRTYNEQFF. V gene TRBV2 combines with J gene TRBJ2-1; tentatively, D is TRBD2 (5 bases). The V end was cut by 3 bases, the J end by 4 bases, with 10 bases between. The germline CDR1 and CDR2 sequences are SNHLY and FYNNEI. The CDR3 has 14 amino acids.

This clonotype was seen repeatedly, ten times or more. This rearrangement joins TRBV29-1 to TRBJ1-5, with D unclear. The CDR3 totals 13 residues. Germline lookup yields CDR1 SQVTM and CDR2 ANQGSEA. Trimming cost V 2 bases and J 5 bases, with 10 bases left between them. CDR3 nucleotides: TGCAGCGTTGAATTGACTTATCATCAGCCCCAGCATTTT. This encodes CSVELTYHQPQHF. Using reference TRBV29-1 and TRBJ1-5 for the parts outside the CDR3, the full variable domain is SAVISQKPSRDICQRGTSLTIQCQVDSQVTMMFWYRQQPGQSLTLIATANQGSEATYESGFVIDKFPISRPNLTFSTLTVSNMSPEDSSIYLCSVELTYHQPQHFGDGTRLSIL.

This clonotype was found many times. Here the CDR3 reads CASGGTVTAAGTQYF. The CDR3 nucleotides are TGTGCCAGCGGGGGGACAGTTACCGCTGCGGGGACCCAGTACTTC. The chain joins TRBV2 to TRBJ2-5, with D possibly TRBD1 on 7 matching bases. In germline, CDR1 is SNHLY, CDR2 FYNNEI. V gave up 8 bases and J gave up 7 bases, with 23 bases separating them. CDR3 size: 15 residues.

This clonotype was observed a few times. The genes are TRBV15 and TRBJ2-6, with D hard to call. This CDR3 region has 15 residues. Trimming removed 3 bases from V and 0 bases from J, with 6 bases in between. CDR1 is LNHNV and CDR2 is YYDKDF in the germline V gene (reference sequence). The DNA of the CDR3 is TGTGCCACCAGCAGGCGCAGCTCTGGGGCCAACGTCCTGACTTTC. Encoded protein: CATSRRSSGANVLTF. The full variable domain, its missing parts supplied by reference TRBV15 and TRBJ2-6, is DAMVIQNPRYQVTQFGKPVTLSCSQTLNHNVMYWYQQKSSQAPKLLFHYYDKDFNNEADTPDNFQSRRPNTSFCFLDIRSPGLGDTAMYLCATSRRSSGANVLTFGAGSRLTVL.

This clonotype was found many times. The rearrangement joins TRBV7-3 to TRBJ1-1; D may be TRBD1 (5 bases). The germline V gene encodes CDR1 SGHTA and CDR2 FQGTGA. The CDR3 is 13 amino acids. The germline V and J ends were trimmed by 4 bases and 5 bases, with 11 bases remaining between them. The CDR3 nucleotides are TGTGCCAGCAGCTCCCGGGACGGTACTGAAGCTTTCTTT. It is translated as CASSSRDGTEAFF. The full variable domain, completed using reference TRBV7-3 and TRBJ1-1, is GAGVSQTPSNKVTEKGKYVELRCDPISGHTALYWYRQSLGQGPEFLIYFQGTGAADDSGLPNDRFFAVRPEGSVSTLKIQRTERGDSAVYLCASSSRDGTEAFFGQGTRLTVV.

This clonotype was counted at least ten times. This chain uses TRBV5-1 with TRBJ2-7; D remains unclear. V lost 0 bases and J 0 bases, leaving 7 bases between the germline ends. The CDR3 runs to 14 residues. Germline V lookup: CDR1 SGHRS, CDR2 YFSETQ. The CDR3 is CASSLGTYSYEQYF. The CDR3 bases are TGCGCCAGCAGCTTGGGGACGTACTCCTACGAGCAGTACTTC.

There are many counts of this clonotype. This rearrangement joins TRBV29-1 to TRBJ2-7; 8 bases align to TRBD1. From germline, CDR1 is SQVTM and CDR2 ANQGSEA. V shed 5 bases and J 4 bases; nucleotides not matched to a gene: 7. There are 13 residues in the CDR3. The CDR3 DNA is TGCAGCGTTTACGGACAGGGTGGGTACGAGCAGTACTTC. It is translated as CSVYGQGGYEQYF.

This clonotype was seen ten or more times. The chain recombines TRBV7-9 with TRBJ1-1, with 8 bases fitting TRBD1. V was pared by 5 bases and J by 7 bases, with 6 bases of the junction left unmatched. This CDR3 comprises 13 residues. Germline V gives CDR1 SEHNR, CDR2 FQNEAQ (reference sequence). The CDR3: CASSPVRGHEAFF. The CDR3 nucleotides are TGTGCCAGCAGCCCGGTCAGGGGGCATGAAGCTTTCTTT. Variable domain in full (rest from reference TRBV7-9 and TRBJ1-1): DTGVSQNPRHKITKRGQNVTFRCDPISEHNRLYWYRQTLGQGPEFLTYFQNEAQLEKSRLLSDRFSAERPKGSFSTLEIQRTEQGDSAMYLCASSPVRGHEAFFGQGTRLTVV.

The sample holds many counts of this clonotype. One base away lies a much larger clone, so this may be a sequencing read error. This CDR3 is CAISRARGDREFF. CDR3 coding DNA: TGTGCCATCAGCAGAGCGCGAGGGGACAGGGAGTTCTTC. The rearrangement links TRBV15 to TRBJ2-1; 9 bases match TRBD1. The CDR3 sequence is 13 residues long. The germline gives CDR1 LNHNV, CDR2 YYDKDF (reference sequence).

This clonotype was observed at least ten times. The V and J genes are TRBV11-2 and TRBJ2-4, with TRBD2 as a possible D gene (5 bases). Trimming cost V 0 bases and J 3 bases, with 15 bases left between them. This CDR3 is 17 amino acids long. Per germline, CDR1 SGHAT and CDR2 FQNNGV. CDR3 in amino acids: CASSLDVRRPGKNIQYF. Here the CDR3 DNA reads TGTGCCAGCAGCTTAGATGTAAGGAGGCCGGGCAAAAACATTCAGTACTTC.

In its sample, this clonotype was seen many times. J is TRBJ2-4 and V is TRBV7-3; TRBD1 matches at 8 bases. Germline assignment: CDR1 SGHTA and CDR2 FQGTGA. Trimming took 5 bases from V and 6 from J; bases not matched to a gene: 6. The CDR3 loop spans 14 amino acids. The CDR3 loop reads CASSLTGGGNIQYF. For the CDR3, the DNA is TGTGCCAGCAGCCTTACAGGGGGAGGAAACATTCAGTACTTC.

This clonotype has ten or more counts. This rearrangement joins TRBV9 to TRBJ2-7; D not certain. The CDR3 has 15 amino acids. The germline CDR1 and CDR2 sequences are SGDLS and YYNGEE. Trimming removed 0 bases at V and 2 bases at J, with 12 bases between. CDR3 protein: CASSVGPGGTYEQYF. As DNA, the CDR3 is TGTGCCAGCAGCGTAGGACCCGGCGGAACCTACGAGCAGTACTTC. Looking up the rest from reference TRBV9 and TRBJ2-7 gives the full variable domain: DSGVTQTPKHLITATGQRVTLRCSPRSGDLSVYWYQQSLDQGLQFLIQYYNGEERAKGNILERFSAQQFPDLHSELNLSSLELGDSALYFCASSVGPGGTYEQYFGPGTRLTVT.

The table lists this clonotype with many counts. The gene calls are TRBV7-9 and TRBJ2-1; TRBD2 matches at 8 bases. Trimming at V came to 5 bases and at J to 9 bases, leaving 9 bases not matched to a gene. Germline CDR1 SEHNR, CDR2 FQNEAQ (reference sequence). This CDR3 is 14 amino acids long. The DNA of the CDR3 is TGTGCCAGCAGCCGCGGACTAGCTGGTGGTGAGCAGTTCTTC. Protein product: CASSRGLAGGEQFF.

This clonotype was found many times. The chain is built from TRBV6-4 and TRBJ2-3, with TRBD2 matching over 8 bases. The germline V gene has CDR1 MRHNA and CDR2 SNTAGT. This CDR3 comprises 15 residues. Trimming took 4 bases from V and 2 from J; bases not matched to a gene: 5. CDR3 region: CASSVDSGDTDTQYF. The CDR3 DNA sequence: TGTGCCAGCAGTGTCGATAGCGGGGACACAGATACGCAGTATTTT.

This clonotype showed up many times. This rearrangement joins TRBV27 to TRBJ2-1; D gene unclear. Germline V CDR1 and CDR2: MNHEY, SMNVEV (reference sequence). The CDR3 loop spans 17 amino acids. The germline V and J ends were trimmed by 8 bases and 0 bases, with 20 bases remaining between them. CDR3 residues: CASETYRAANSYNEQFF. The CDR3 DNA is TGTGCCAGCGAAACTTACCGGGCGGCAAACTCCTACAATGAGCAGTTCTTC.

This clonotype has just a few counts. A clone one base away is much larger, so this may be a read error. This rearrangement joins TRBV29-1 to TRBJ2-1; D is possibly TRBD2 (6 bases). This CDR3 spans 17 amino acids. Germline V gene data show CDR1 as SQVTM and CDR2 as ANQGSEA. Trimming removed 2 bases from V and 2 bases from J, with 19 bases in between. Here the CDR3 DNA reads TGCAGCGTTGAAAAAACGGGACCAGCGGGCGCCTACAATGAGCAGTTCTTC. Translating it yields CSVEKTGPAGAYNEQFF.